This TCR beta chain was retrieved from a study of PD-1 blockade in mismatch repair-deficient tumors. Germline V CDR1 and CDR2: SGHTA, FQGNSA. V shed 4 bases and J shed 11 bases, with 11 bases lying between them. The CDR3 spans 11 residues. Some clones are missing from TCRdb's copy, which holds only in-frame ones; the method was immunoSEQ multiplex PCR. The table includes around 120,000 clones, 88% detected once. The sequence was collected from an adult with mismatch repair-deficient cancer. This specimen consisted of peripheral blood, obtained 70 to 72 weeks after starting pembrolizumab. The gene calls are TRBV7-2 and TRBJ1-1, with D perhaps matching TRBD1 (5 bases). CDR3 nucleotide sequence: TGTGCCAGCAGCTCCTGGACAATGGCTTTCTTT. Encoded protein: CASSSWTMAFF. Full variable domain (missing parts from reference TRBV7-2 and TRBJ1-1): GAGVSQSPSNKVTEKGKDVELRCDPISGHTALYWYRQSLGQGLEFLIYFQGNSAPDKSGLPSDRFSAERTGGSVSTLTIQRTQQEDSAVYLCASSSWTMAFFGQGTRLTVV.